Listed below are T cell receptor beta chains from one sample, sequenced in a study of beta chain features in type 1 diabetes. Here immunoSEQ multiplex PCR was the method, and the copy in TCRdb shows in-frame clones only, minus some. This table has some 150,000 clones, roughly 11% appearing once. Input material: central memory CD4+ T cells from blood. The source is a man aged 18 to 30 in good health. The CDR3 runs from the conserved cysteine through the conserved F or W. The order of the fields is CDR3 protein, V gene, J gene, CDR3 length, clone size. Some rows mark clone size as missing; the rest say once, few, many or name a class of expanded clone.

CDR3: CASSSFRTRMGGQYF
V: TRBV19
J: TRBJ2-5
length: 15
size: few

CDR3: CAWTSGGPWDTQYF
V: TRBV30
J: TRBJ2-3
length: 14
size: -

CDR3: CASSSNRGRAYGANVLTF
V: TRBV27
J: TRBJ2-6
length: 18
size: -

CDR3: CASSPRQGNGDTQYF
V: TRBV18
J: TRBJ2-3
length: 15
size: -

CDR3: CASSPRQGYGYTF
V: TRBV13
J: TRBJ1-2
length: 13
size: few

CDR3: CASSSQGTDTQYF
V: TRBV7-2
J: TRBJ2-3
length: 13
size: many

CDR3: CASSQDFRGADTQYF
V: TRBV4-3
J: TRBJ2-3
length: 15
size: -

CDR3: CASSTGDPYNEQFF
V: TRBV5-1
J: TRBJ2-1
length: 14
size: -

CDR3: CASLENTEAFF
V: TRBV7-9
J: TRBJ1-1
length: 11
size: few

CDR3: CASSYAGVSYNEQFF
V: TRBV6-5
J: TRBJ2-1
length: 15
size: -

CDR3: CASSPTSLQANEQFF
V: TRBV18
J: TRBJ2-1
length: 15
size: few

CDR3: CASKGPFSYEQYF
V: TRBV2
J: TRBJ2-7
length: 13
size: many

CDR3: CASSRQEQGNYEQYF
V: TRBV4-1
J: TRBJ2-7
length: 15
size: few

CDR3: CASSQVNADRYGYTF
V: TRBV4-2
J: TRBJ1-2
length: 15
size: -

CDR3: CASKGRLAGGPNTQYF
V: TRBV28
J: TRBJ2-3
length: 16
size: -

CDR3: CASSRTGTGADEQFF
V: TRBV7-9
J: TRBJ2-1
length: 15
size: -

CDR3: CASSLDRAGLDEQYF
V: TRBV7-9
J: TRBJ2-7
length: 15
size: few

CDR3: CASSLGFTEQYF
V: TRBV7-2
J: TRBJ2-7
length: 12
size: few

CDR3: CASSFSNTEAFF
V: TRBV4-3
J: TRBJ1-1
length: 12
size: few

CDR3: CATPGQRTIDTQYF
V: TRBV7-9
J: TRBJ2-3
length: 14
size: once

CDR3: CASSPRSGAQTGELFF
V: TRBV9
J: TRBJ2-2
length: 16
size: few

CDR3: CSVERRDNEKLFF
V: TRBV29-1
J: TRBJ1-4
length: 13
size: few

CDR3: CSVGQNGYTF
V: TRBV29-1
J: TRBJ1-2
length: 10
size: many

CDR3: CASNPTPSTGGTEAFF
V: TRBV25-1
J: TRBJ1-1
length: 16
size: -

CDR3: CASSLRPFLAGGGEQFF
V: TRBV7-2
J: TRBJ2-1
length: 17
size: few

CDR3: CASSLVPGGSGNTIYF
V: TRBV5-1
J: TRBJ1-3
length: 16
size: -

CDR3: CATASGRLYEQYF
V: TRBV6-6
J: TRBJ2-7
length: 13
size: few

CDR3: CSVEGTGGYEAFF
V: TRBV29-1
J: TRBJ1-1
length: 13
size: -

CDR3: CASSQTLAGVRIF
V: TRBV7-3
J: TRBJ2-1
length: 13
size: -

CDR3: CASRLQKGQNTGELFF
V: TRBV5-4
J: TRBJ2-2
length: 16
size: few

CDR3: CASPFGRGGKNIQYF
V: TRBV21-1
J: TRBJ2-4
length: 15
size: many

CDR3: CASSAGLRSEGTQYF
V: TRBV6-1
J: TRBJ2-5
length: 15
size: -

CDR3: CASRAGTGGGEQFF
V: TRBV2
J: TRBJ2-1
length: 14
size: -

CDR3: CASRPGTGDSYEQYF
V: TRBV6-5
J: TRBJ2-7
length: 15
size: -

CDR3: CSVAPLAGNYEQYF
V: TRBV29-1
J: TRBJ2-7
length: 14
size: -

CDR3: CASSLGGRDRRTNGYTF
V: TRBV13
J: TRBJ1-2
length: 17
size: -

CDR3: CASSPLAGGPREQFF
V: TRBV18
J: TRBJ2-1
length: 15
size: -

CDR3: CASSKSLGADGYTF
V: TRBV28
J: TRBJ1-2
length: 14
size: many

CDR3: CAISERNQPQHF
V: TRBV10-3
J: TRBJ1-5
length: 12
size: -

CDR3: CASSLWRGPYNEQFF
V: TRBV7-2
J: TRBJ2-1
length: 15
size: few

CDR3: CASTSVGAGTSGYNEQFF
V: TRBV19
J: TRBJ2-1
length: 18
size: few

CDR3: CAWRRGGYTF
V: TRBV30
J: TRBJ1-2
length: 10
size: -

CDR3: CASSDSPSGNTIYF
V: TRBV5-1
J: TRBJ1-3
length: 14
size: few

CDR3: CASSLVLFNEQFF
V: TRBV5-1
J: TRBJ2-1
length: 13
size: few

CDR3: CASSLPQRTSTDTQYF
V: TRBV14
J: TRBJ2-3
length: 16
size: -

CDR3: CAISELDRGSTEAFF
V: TRBV10-3
J: TRBJ1-1
length: 15
size: -

CDR3: CASSEGRSGANVLTF
V: TRBV9
J: TRBJ2-6
length: 15
size: few

CDR3: CASSLDLGGEQYF
V: TRBV7-2
J: TRBJ2-7
length: 13
size: -

CDR3: CAISFTGQGNYGYTF
V: TRBV10-3
J: TRBJ1-2
length: 15
size: -

CDR3: CASSSVGLGRETQYF
V: TRBV28
J: TRBJ2-5
length: 15
size: few

CDR3: CASSMSTGVNTGELFF
V: TRBV5-1
J: TRBJ2-2
length: 16
size: few

CDR3: CAWSVNTENSPLHF
V: TRBV30
J: TRBJ1-6
length: 14
size: few

CDR3: CASSLSGDTQRETQYF
V: TRBV5-1
J: TRBJ2-5
length: 16
size: -

CDR3: CASSDRQFVYNSPLHF
V: TRBV25-1
J: TRBJ1-6
length: 16
size: -

CDR3: CASSVGLADSTDTQYF
V: TRBV9
J: TRBJ2-3
length: 16
size: -

CDR3: CASSSWTGSYEQYF
V: TRBV28
J: TRBJ2-7
length: 14
size: few

CDR3: CASSSHGQGVTNTEAFF
V: TRBV5-6
J: TRBJ1-1
length: 17
size: -

CDR3: CASSQGGTSGNTQYF
V: TRBV4-3
J: TRBJ2-3
length: 15
size: few

CDR3: CASGTSTNTEAFF
V: TRBV19
J: TRBJ1-1
length: 13
size: -